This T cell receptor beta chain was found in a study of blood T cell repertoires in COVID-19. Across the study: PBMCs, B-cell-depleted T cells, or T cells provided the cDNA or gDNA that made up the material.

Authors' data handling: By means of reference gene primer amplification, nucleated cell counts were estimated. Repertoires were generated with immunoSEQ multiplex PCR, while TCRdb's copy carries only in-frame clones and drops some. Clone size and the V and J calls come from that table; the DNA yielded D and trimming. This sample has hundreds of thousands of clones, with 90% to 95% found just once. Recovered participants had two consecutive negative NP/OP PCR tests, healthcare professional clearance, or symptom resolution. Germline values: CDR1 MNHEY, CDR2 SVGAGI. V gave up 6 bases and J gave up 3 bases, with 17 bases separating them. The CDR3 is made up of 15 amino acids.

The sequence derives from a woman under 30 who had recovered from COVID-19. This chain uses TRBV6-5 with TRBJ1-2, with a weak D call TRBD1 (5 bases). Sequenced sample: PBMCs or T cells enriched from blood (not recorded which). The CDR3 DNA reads TGTGCCAGCAGGTCGGGTGGAGGGGAATACTATGGCTACACCTTC. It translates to CASRSGGGEYYGYTF.